This TCR beta chain was found in a study of human T cells and chemical hapten exposure. Study outcomes and limitations: DPC sensitization produced no change in TCRs with frequency above 1 in 1000.

The time point is: patch test 3, about 24 weeks after DPC sensitization. Treatment noted: therapeutic diphenylcyclopropenone sensitization with weekly scalp DPC. As the library was built, unique molecular identifiers were attached to individual cDNA molecules. TCRdb independently ran MiXCR on the RACE reads; one entry per CDR3 protein. The table has 90,000 to 110,000 distinct CDR3 sequences, less than 45% seen once. Comments on this clonotype: Its target is not known.

The CDR3 totals 16 residues. The germline gives CDR1 SGHRS, CDR2 YFSETQ. V shed 3 bases and J 4 bases; nucleotides not matched to a gene: 8. The chain uses TRBV5-1 and TRBJ2-7, with TRBD2 matching 12 bases. This clonotype was obtained from a man in his forties with alopecia areata. Some clones in this sample may be carry-over from other donors' samples. Sequenced here: whole blood, sampled in connection with sensitization to the hapten diphenylcyclopropenone (DPC). The CDR3 region is CASSSPTTSGGYEQYF. CDR3 sequence (DNA): TGCGCCAGCAGCTCCCCAACGACTAGCGGGGGTTACGAGCAGTACTTC. Complete variable domain (other parts from reference TRBV5-1 and TRBJ2-7): KAGVTQTPRYLIKTRGQQVTLSCSPISGHRSVSWYQQTPGQGLQFLFEYFSETQRNKGNFPGRFSGRQFSNSRSEMNVSTLELGDSALYLCASSSPTTSGGYEQYFGPGTRLTVT.